The entry that follows covers one TCR beta chain sequence. Its matching antigen is unknown. The data stem from a study of shared clonotypes between healthy human individuals. J gave up 1 base and V 1 base, and 8 bases lay outside the gene matches. The CDR3 runs 17 residues. Germline lookup yields CDR1 MNHEY and CDR2 SMNVEV (reference sequence). TCRdb's table, derived via immunoSEQ multiplex PCR, lists solely in-frame clones and lacks some. The table records about 2.1 million clones, about 94% of them present only once. CD45RO-negative CD8 cells positively selected for CCR7 made up the naive population, which excluded terminally differentiated effector memory CD45RA+ cells. Study-level findings and limits: A few donors had around 5% of their naive CD4 clonotypes in common. The study generally estimated greater richness for naive than memory subsets.

This TCR was sampled from a man younger than 30 in good health. Some clones in this sample may be carry-over from other donors' samples. The rearrangement links TRBV27 to TRBJ2-3; 7 nucleotides line up with TRBD2. The source material was naive CD8+ T cells from PBMCs. The CDR3 bases are TGTGCCAGCAGTTTATATGGTAGGCGGGAGCGCACAGATACGCAGTATTTT. This codes for CASSLYGRRERTDTQYF.